This T cell receptor beta chain stems from a study of technical replicates of blood from a few donors. Clones were sequenced by immunoSEQ multiplex PCR, and TCRdb holds only the in-frame ones, with some missing. The sample lists approximately 100,000 clones, approximately 94% occurring once. Germline CDR1 is MGHRA and CDR2 is YSYEKL. This CDR3 spans 13 amino acids. Trimming shortened V by 1 base and J by 0 bases, and 4 bases separated the two germline ends. This receptor was obtained from a human donor in good health. V and J are TRBV4-1 and TRBJ2-7; D not resolved. The sample comprised T cells isolated from PBMCs. This CDR3 reads CASSQASSYEQYF. As DNA, the CDR3 is TGCGCCAGCAGCCAAGCTAGCTCCTACGAGCAGTACTTC.